This entry lists 13 T cell receptor beta chains sequenced from one sample in a study of T cell responses to AZD1222 COVID-19 vaccine. Produced via immunoSEQ multiplex PCR; TCRdb's table is partial and in-frame only. The table lists about 81,000 clones, less than 95% of them singletons. Sequences were derived from peripheral blood, sampled 28 days after the second AZD1222 dose. These receptors were obtained from an adult who received the AZD1222 COVID-19 vaccine.

The chain couples TRBV5-3 to TRBJ1-6; D is unclear. TRBV5-3 is an open reading frame whose function is uncertain. The CDR3 is 16 amino acids. The V and J ends lost 3 bases and 9 bases respectively, with 19 bases between them. CDR3 sequence reads: CARSSNCTFKGSPLHF. The CDR3 DNA reads as TGTGCCAGAAGCTCCAACTGCACTTTCAAGGGTTCACCCCTCCACTTT.

V is TRBV5-8 and J is TRBJ1-2, with TRBD1 matching over 7 bases. J gave up 8 bases and V 4 bases, and 14 bases lay outside the gene matches. Germline V gives CDR1 SGHTS, CDR2 YDEGEE. This CDR3 is built from 15 residues. The CDR3 region is CASSPDRVGLRGYTF. The DNA for the CDR3 is TGTGCCAGCAGCCCCGACAGGGTTGGTCTTCGGGGCTACACCTTC.

The chain employs TRBV11-2 and TRBJ2-7, with D perhaps TRBD1 (8 bases). The CDR3 is made up of 19 amino acids. Germline V CDR1 and CDR2: SGHAT, FQNNGV. Trimming removed 7 bases at V and 3 bases at J, with 31 bases between. The CDR3 bases are TGTGCCAGCATCCACTTACCGGGGAGGGGACAGGAAGGGGACTACGAGCAGTACTTC. Residues: CASIHLPGRGQEGDYEQYF.

The chain carries TRBV10-3 and TRBJ1-4; tentatively, D is TRBD1 (5 bases). Trimming took off 11 bases at V and 8 bases at J, with 18 bases between the two ends. The germline V gene has CDR1 ENHRY and CDR2 SYGVKD. The CDR3 runs to 13 residues. For the CDR3, the DNA is TGTGCCTCGTGGGCGGGGCTGGAGGAAAAACTGTTTTTT. Translating it yields CASWAGLEEKLFF.

The CDR3 DNA is TGTGCCTGGGGTGGGAGCGCCTGGGATGAAAAACTGTTTTTT. As protein: CAWGGSAWDEKLFF. V is TRBV30 and J is TRBJ1-4; D not resolved. CDR1 and CDR2 from the germline V gene are GTSNPN and SVGIG (reference sequence). CDR3 length: 14 residues. V was shortened by 5 bases and J by 6 bases, with 16 bases between the two germline ends.

The V gene is TRBV28, the J gene TRBJ1-1; no clear D gene. Per germline, CDR1 MDHEN and CDR2 SYDVKM. The germline V and J ends were trimmed by 7 bases and 5 bases, with 20 bases remaining between them. The CDR3 runs 15 residues. The CDR3 spells CASTGSMVRGTEAFF. In DNA, the CDR3 is TGTGCCAGCACTGGTTCTATGGTTCGAGGTACTGAAGCTTTCTTT.

This clone has only a few counts. The chain has TRBV28 and TRBJ1-5; the D is unclear. The length of the CDR3 is 15 residues. Trimming left V 3 bases short and J 4 bases short, with 13 bases between. Germline CDR1 MDHEN, CDR2 SYDVKM. CDR3 in DNA: TGTGCCAGCAGTTTTTCTCTGACGGGTAATCAGCCCCAGCATTTT. Translating it yields CASSFSLTGNQPQHF.

The genes are TRBV19 and TRBJ1-5; 9 bases agree with TRBD1. The junction had 9 bases not matched to a gene; V was cut back by 6 bases and J by 6 bases. The germline CDR1 and CDR2 sequences are LNHDA and SQIVND (reference sequence). The CDR3 sequence is 15 residues long. The CDR3 region is CASRNPGQGLQPQHF. CDR3 nucleotides: TGTGCCAGTAGAAACCCGGGACAGGGACTTCAGCCCCAGCATTTT.

The CDR3 loop reads CASSMDSLNQPQHF. Here the CDR3 DNA reads TGTGCCAGCAGTATGGACAGCCTAAATCAGCCCCAGCATTTT. The chain links TRBV2 to TRBJ1-5, with D possibly matching TRBD1 (6 bases). From germline, CDR1 is SNHLY and CDR2 FYNNEI. The CDR3 runs to 14 residues. Deletions cut 5 bases from V and 4 bases from J, with 12 bases between.

This chain links TRBV28 with TRBJ2-1, with TRBD1 matching 9 bases. This CDR3 comprises 17 residues. Germline CDR1 is MDHEN and CDR2 is SYDVKM. The junction had 17 bases not matched to a gene; V was cut back by 6 bases and J by 8 bases. The CDR3 nucleotides read TGTGCCAGCAGCTCTCCTGTCCGCGGGACAGGGCTCGATGAGCAGTTCTTC. Translation gives CASSSPVRGTGLDEQFF.

The chain is built from TRBV7-9 and TRBJ2-5; D call uncertain. The CDR3 loop spans 14 amino acids. Germline V CDR1 and CDR2: SEHNR, FQNEAQ (reference sequence). Trimming removed 1 base from V and 2 bases from J, with 8 bases in between. The CDR3 DNA reads TGTGCCAGCAGCTTAGTTACGTCTCAAGAGACCCAGTACTTC. As protein: CASSLVTSQETQYF.

V and J are TRBV2 and TRBJ1-4; D unclear. Trimming left V 6 bases short and J 10 bases short, with 12 bases between. Germline CDR1 SNHLY, CDR2 FYNNEI. The CDR3 is made up of 12 amino acids. The CDR3: CASRDWEVKLFF. CDR3 nucleotides: TGTGCCAGCAGAGATTGGGAAGTAAAACTGTTTTTT.

DNA for the CDR3: TGTGCCAGCAGCTGGCGGGACAGAAATGGCTACACCTTC. Its protein product is CASSWRDRNGYTF. The V and J genes are TRBV5-6 and TRBJ1-2; the match to TRBD1 covers 7 bases. The trim removed 3 bases at V and 6 bases at J, leaving 5 bases unmatched. The germline gives CDR1 SGHDT, CDR2 YYEEEE. CDR3 length: 13 residues.